The clone carrying this T cell receptor (beta chain) was recorded at least ten times. This entry is derived from a study of prognosis after radiotherapy for stage I lung cancer. The CDR3 has 13 residues. Germline CDR1 SEHNR, CDR2 FQNEAQ (reference sequence). Trimming left V 1 base short and J 4 bases short, with 5 bases between. Multiplex PCR, run in two rounds, amplified TCR beta CDR3 from genomic DNA. First-round PCR amplification was performed with primers specific to each TRBV and TRBJ gene. TCRdb re-derived calls from the multiplex PCR reads in MiXCR, one entry per CDR3 protein. This table holds over 14,000 distinct CDR3 sequences, roughly 31% found once.

This sequence was found in a donor over 45 with non-small cell lung cancer. The chain couples TRBV7-9 to TRBJ2-1; the D is unclear. The specimen comprised PBMCs, sampled before or after stereotactic body radiation therapy (not recorded which). The CDR3 is CASSLGQYNEQFF. For the CDR3, the DNA is TGTGCCAGCAGCTTAGGGCAGTACAATGAGCAGTTCTTC.